The 18 T cell receptor beta chains in this list originate from one sample, sequenced in a study of cytomegalovirus exposure and HLA in healthy donors. Use of 60 Vbeta and 13 Jbeta primers characterized the PCR. Data came from immunoSEQ multiplex PCR; TCRdb stores just in-frame clones and leaves some out. This table holds about 110,000 clones, over 65% found once. The sequenced material came from PBMCs. The receptors were sampled from a man between 25 and 39 years old in good health and CMV-seropositive.

As for this clone: The sample holds other DNA sequences that translate to the same CDR3. The V call is TRBV14, the J call TRBJ2-5; D call uncertain. This CDR3 has 13 amino acids. V was trimmed by 5 bases and J by 1 base, leaving 8 bases between them. From germline, CDR1 is SGHDN and CDR2 FVKESK. CDR3 DNA: TGTGCCAGCAGCAGGTGGGCCCAAGAGACCCAGTACTTC. This encodes CASSRWAQETQYF.

This chain connects TRBV19 to TRBJ2-7, with D hard to call. The CDR3 length is 13 residues. Germline CDR1 reads LNHDA; CDR2 reads SQIVND (reference sequence). V was shortened by 8 bases and J by 0 bases, with 11 bases between the two germline ends. The DNA for the CDR3 is TGTGCCAGTCGAGGATACCTCTCCTACGAGCAGTACTTC. This gives the protein CASRGYLSYEQYF.

The chain has TRBV2 and TRBJ2-1; weak D call: TRBD2 (5 bases). The CDR3 extends over 12 amino acids. V lost 6 bases and J lost 2, with 5 bases in between. Germline values: CDR1 SNHLY, CDR2 FYNNEI. The CDR3 reads CASSGTYNEQFF. The CDR3 nucleotides are TGTGCCAGCAGCGGGACCTACAATGAGCAGTTCTTC.

Comments on this clone: A read error may produce the germline difference seen at one junction end. J is TRBJ1-1 and V is TRBV28, with D maybe TRBD1 (6 bases). This CDR3 comprises 17 residues. CDR1 MDHEN and CDR2 SYDVKM come from the germline V gene. In nucleotides, the CDR3 is TGTGCCAGCAGTTTATGGGGAACAGGGCCCTCCAAAACTGGAGCTTTCTTT. As protein: CASSLWGTGPSKTGAFF. The whole variable domain, remainder taken from reference TRBV28 and TRBJ1-1, is DVKVTQSSRYLVKRTGEKVFLECVQDMDHENMFWYRQDPGLGLRLIYFSYDVKMKEKGDIPEGYSVSREKKERFSLILESASTNQTSMYLCASSLWGTGPSKTGAFFGQGTRLTVV.

V and J are TRBV28 and TRBJ1-5, with D possibly being TRBD1 (6 bases). The germline V gene has CDR1 MDHEN and CDR2 SYDVKM. Deletions cut 2 bases from V and 3 bases from J, with 11 bases between. The CDR3 runs 15 residues. CDR3 loop: CASSLRDTNNQPQHF. DNA of the CDR3: TGTGCCAGCAGTTTACGGGACACGAACAATCAGCCCCAGCATTTT.

This chain connects TRBV13 to TRBJ1-1, with TRBD1 matching over 8 bases. The V gene end was trimmed by 4 bases and the J gene end by 4 bases; junction bases not matched to a gene: 5. This CDR3 is built from 14 residues. Per the germline V gene, CDR1 is PRHDT and CDR2 is FYEKMQ (reference sequence). The CDR3 region has the DNA TGTGCCAGCAGCTGGAGGACAGGGACCACTGAAGCTTTCTTT. It yields the protein CASSWRTGTTEAFF.

The chain couples TRBV2 to TRBJ2-6; 8 bases align to TRBD1. Germline V gives CDR1 SNHLY, CDR2 FYNNEI. V lost 6 bases, J lost 0 bases, and 7 bases stayed unmatched. This CDR3 has 17 residues. DNA for the CDR3: TGTGCCAGCAGCCGGGACAGGTTCTTCTCTGGGGCCAACGTCCTGACTTTC. This gives the protein CASSRDRFFSGANVLTF.

This clone appeared once. J is TRBJ2-1 and V is TRBV28; D unresolved. Germline V lookup: CDR1 MDHEN, CDR2 SYDVKM. Trimming left V 4 bases short and J 13 bases short, with 14 bases between. The CDR3 has 12 residues. The CDR3 sequence is CASSSPGPSQFF. CDR3 coding DNA: TGTGCCAGCAGTTCCCCTGGGCCCAGCCAGTTCTTC.

The rearrangement uses TRBV2 and TRBJ2-7; D may be TRBD2 (5 bases). The CDR3 runs to 13 residues. The V gene's germline CDR1 is SNHLY and CDR2 FYNNEI. V was clipped by 7 bases and J by 5 bases, with 15 bases between them. The CDR3 DNA reads as TGTGCCAGCACTCTAGGGATGGAGGACGAGCAGTACTTC. This codes for CASTLGMEDEQYF. The full variable domain, rest sourced from reference TRBV2 and TRBJ2-7, is EPEVTQTPSHQVTQMGQEVILRCVPISNHLYFYWYRQILGQKVEFLVSFYNNEISEKSEIFDDQFSVERPDGSNFTLKIRSTKLEDSAMYFCASTLGMEDEQYFGPGTRLTVT.

The chain recombines TRBV5-1 with TRBJ2-2; the D gene is possibly TRBD2 (6 bases). Germline V lookup: CDR1 SGHRS, CDR2 YFSETQ. The V end lost 5 bases, the J end lost 2 bases, and 13 bases lay between the germline ends. The CDR3 totals 15 residues. The CDR3 DNA reads TGCGCCAGCAGTGGGTGGGGGGATAACACCGGGGAGCTGTTTTTT. It encodes CASSGWGDNTGELFF.

The gene calls are TRBV18 and TRBJ1-2, with D uncertain. CDR3 length equals 14 residues. Between the trimmed V and J ends, which lost 1 base and 6 bases, there was a span of 12 bases. Per the germline V gene, CDR1 is KGHSH and CDR2 is LQKENI. The CDR3 sequence is CASSPRTENDGYTF. DNA for the CDR3: TGTGCCAGCTCACCACGCACAGAGAACGATGGCTACACCTTC.

V gene TRBV4-1 combines with J gene TRBJ1-1, with no clear D. Germline CDR1 and CDR2: MGHRA and YSYEKL. The CDR3 is made up of 15 amino acids. The ends were cut back, 2 bases at V and 2 bases at J, with 12 bases in the middle. This chain's CDR3 is CASSQRGKANTEAFF. The CDR3 nucleotides are TGCGCCAGCAGCCAACGAGGGAAGGCAAACACTGAAGCTTTCTTT.

The chain joins TRBV28 to TRBJ2-3; tentatively, D is TRBD2 (6 bases). V gave up 6 bases and J gave up 1 base, with 11 bases separating them. CDR1 is MDHEN, CDR2 SYDVKM, per germline. The CDR3 is 14 amino acids. CDR3 loop: CASSQGLRTDTQYF. In DNA, the CDR3 is TGTGCCAGCAGCCAGGGACTCCGCACAGATACGCAGTATTTT.

V usage is TRBV5-1 and J usage is TRBJ1-3; the match to TRBD1 covers 7 bases. Germline CDR1 SGHRS, CDR2 YFSETQ. Trimming at V came to 0 bases and at J to 0 bases, leaving 12 bases not matched to a gene. The CDR3 extends over 19 amino acids. CDR3: CASSLAGRFSGGSGNTIYF. The CDR3 region has the DNA TGCGCCAGCAGCTTGGCCGGGCGGTTTTCAGGGGGCTCTGGAAACACCATATATTTT.

This chain connects TRBV5-6 to TRBJ2-3; D not resolved. The CDR3 loop spans 17 amino acids. Germline assignment: CDR1 SGHDT and CDR2 YYEEEE. Trimming left V 0 bases short and J 0 bases short, with 14 bases between. The DNA of the CDR3 is TGTGCCAGCAGCTTGGGGCCACAGAGCCATAGCACAGATACGCAGTATTTT. Translating gives CASSLGPQSHSTDTQYF.

The chain uses TRBV9 and TRBJ1-6; D is perhaps TRBD1 (6 bases). V lost 3 bases, J lost 6 bases, and 10 bases lay in between. The germline gives CDR1 SGDLS, CDR2 YYNGEE. The CDR3 consists of 14 residues. CDR3 bases: TGTGCCAGCAGCGCAGGGGAAGGTAATTCACCCCTCCACTTT. It translates to CASSAGEGNSPLHF.

V is TRBV10-3 and J is TRBJ1-6; TRBD1 aligns across 9 bases. CDR3 length: 14 residues. V dropped 8 bases and J dropped 5; count of bases not matched to a gene: 4. Germline CDR1 and CDR2: ENHRY and SYGVKD. In nucleotides, the CDR3 is TGTGCCATCGGGAGGGACAGGGATAATTCACCCCTCCACTTT. This encodes CAIGRDRDNSPLHF.

This chain links TRBV6-6 with TRBJ2-7; a weak D match, TRBD1 (6 bases). Trimming pared 6 bases from V and 3 bases from J, leaving 15 bases between. Per the germline V gene, CDR1 is MNHNY and CDR2 is SVGAGI (reference sequence). The CDR3 has 14 amino acids. The CDR3 region has the DNA TGTGCCAGCAGACTACACCGGGACAACTACGAGCAGTACTTC. Protein: CASRLHRDNYEQYF.